This T cell receptor beta chain was observed in a study of T-cell reconstitution after alpha-beta-depleted transplantation in children. Study-level findings and limits: Among T cells one year after transplant, newly produced cells accounted for most counts and diversity. Several hundred expanded graft clones reportedly were the source of alpha-beta T cells about two months after transplant. Where some patients showed high TCRbeta diversity at day 60, it came from recipient T cells and thymic progenitors that had survived.

This clonotype was counted between two and nine times. Its antigen is currently unknown. V lost 6 bases to trimming and J lost 5 bases; unmatched junction nucleotides: 17. The CDR3 consists of 19 residues. Germline V lookup: CDR1 MNHNS, CDR2 SASEGT. The TCRbeta library incorporated unique molecular identifiers. TCRdb independently ran MiXCR on the PCR reads; one entry per CDR3 protein. The sample shows some 830,000 distinct CDR3 sequences, roughly 16% of them seen only once. J is TRBJ2-2 and V is TRBV6-1; TRBD2 matches 11 bases. The TCR comes from a male patient between 5 and 17 years old who had a stem cell transplant for acute lymphoblastic leukemia, so the T cells may come from the graft donor. Sequencing used PBMCs, mostly from graft donor cells, obtained 360 days after TCRalphabeta/CD19-depleted stem cell transplant. The CDR3 sequence is CASSFRLAGWSGNTGELFF. The CDR3 DNA reads as TGTGCCAGCAGCTTCCGACTAGCGGGATGGTCGGGTAATACCGGGGAGCTGTTTTTT.